This TCR beta chain emerged from a study of shared clonotypes between healthy human individuals. Findings and caveats of the study: Non-shared clonotypes showed lower generation probabilities than clonotypes common to all four donors.

Remarks on this clone: Antigen: not known.

Naivety among CD8 cells was defined by CD45RO negativity and positive CCR7 selection, thereby excluding terminally differentiated effector memory CD45RA+ cells. TCRdb keeps only in-frame clones here, not all; method: immunoSEQ multiplex PCR. Of some 1,900,000 clones detected, roughly 94% appear once; the ten largest clones hold 0.95% to 1.5%. This TCR derives from a man between 18 and 29 years old in good health. What was sequenced was naive CD8+ T cells sorted from blood.

For the CDR3, the DNA is TGTGCCAGCAGTTTAGGGCCAGGGGCAAGGGACGAGCAGTACTTC. It translates to CASSLGPGARDEQYF. The J gene is TRBJ2-7, the V gene TRBV27, with D possibly TRBD1 on 6 matching bases. This CDR3 spans 15 amino acids. Per the germline V gene, CDR1 is MNHEY and CDR2 is SMNVEV (reference sequence). V lost 2 bases and J 5 bases, leaving 16 bases between the germline ends.